The entry that follows covers one TCR beta chain sequence. Its specificity is not known. 5'RACE template switching with UMIs produced the TCR beta cDNA. TCRdb re-called the 5' RACE reads and catalogs CDR3 proteins one per entry, DNA excluded. The listing contains 400,000 to 550,000 distinct CDR3 sequences. The germline V gene encodes CDR1 SGHVS and CDR2 FQNEAQ. The CDR3 runs 16 residues. This record comes from a study of T cells expressing NK-cell markers. Study overall: Each TCR beta repertoire originated in sorted T cells that were CD3+CD56+NKG2C+, CD3+CD56+NKG2C- or CD3+CD56-NKG2C+. Overall study results and limits: HCMV specificity was not established for the expanded NKG2C+ T cell clones. Over 5 donors had dominant NKG2C+ clonotypes that comprised about 1.0-7.5% of their CD8+ T cells.

The chain is built from TRBV7-8 and TRBJ2-2; lacking DNA, the TRBD2 call made by TCRdb goes unchecked. The source is a woman aged 18-70 years in good health. Source material: blood T cells: a sorted CD56 or NKG2C T cell subset, CD4+ or CD8+ T cells, or bulk PBMC T cells (not recorded which). The CDR3 sequence: CASSSPSSGRVGELFF.